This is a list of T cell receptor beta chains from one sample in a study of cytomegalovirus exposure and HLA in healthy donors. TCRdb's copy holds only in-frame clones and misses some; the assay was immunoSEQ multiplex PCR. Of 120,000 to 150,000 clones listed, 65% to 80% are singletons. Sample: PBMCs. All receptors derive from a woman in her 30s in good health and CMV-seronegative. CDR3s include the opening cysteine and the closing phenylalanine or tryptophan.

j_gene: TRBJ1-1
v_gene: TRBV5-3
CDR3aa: CARSLRNPGTAQTENTEAFF

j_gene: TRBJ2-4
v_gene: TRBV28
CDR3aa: CASSFGLAGKNIQYF

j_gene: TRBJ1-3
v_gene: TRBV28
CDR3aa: CASSLFSGKVTTIYF

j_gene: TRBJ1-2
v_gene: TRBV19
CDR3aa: CASSIQTGNGYTF

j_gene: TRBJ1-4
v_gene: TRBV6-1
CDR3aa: CASRTSGEKLFF

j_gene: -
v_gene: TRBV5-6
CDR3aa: CASSFWDRTTYEQYF

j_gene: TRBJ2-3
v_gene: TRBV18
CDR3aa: CASSPRLAPPDTQYF

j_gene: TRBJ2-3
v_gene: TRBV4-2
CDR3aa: CASSPTGDLTDTQYF

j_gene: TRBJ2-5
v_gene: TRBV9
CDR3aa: CASSVGRDWNQETQYF

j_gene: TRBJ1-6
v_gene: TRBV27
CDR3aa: CASRTGESYNSPLHF

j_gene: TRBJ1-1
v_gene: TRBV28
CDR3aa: CASSFLGTVAEAFF

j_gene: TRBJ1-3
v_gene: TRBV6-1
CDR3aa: CASRPGPGSGNTIYF

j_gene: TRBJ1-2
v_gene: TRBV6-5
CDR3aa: CASRRTGTDYGYTF

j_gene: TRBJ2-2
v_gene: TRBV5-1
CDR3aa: CASSLDTYTGELFF

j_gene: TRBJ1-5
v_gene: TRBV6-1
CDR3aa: CASSSPRDNQPQHF

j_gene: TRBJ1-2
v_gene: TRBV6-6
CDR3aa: CASSRPTRPPAEGYTF

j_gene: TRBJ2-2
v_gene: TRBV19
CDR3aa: CASSPYGKSSTGELFF

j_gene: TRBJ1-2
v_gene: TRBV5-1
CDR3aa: CASSVGGNYGYTF

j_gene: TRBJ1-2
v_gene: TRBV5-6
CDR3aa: CASSRKQGYYGYTF

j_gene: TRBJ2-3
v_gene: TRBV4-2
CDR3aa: CASSQDRARGGNTQYF

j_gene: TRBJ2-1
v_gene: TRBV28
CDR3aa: CASSQGRAHSYNEQFF

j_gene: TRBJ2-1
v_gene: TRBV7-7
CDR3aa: CASSLGSGNEQFF

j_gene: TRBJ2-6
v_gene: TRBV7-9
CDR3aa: CASRGGGANVLTF

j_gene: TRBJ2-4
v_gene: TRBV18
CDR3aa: CASSPRGTGENIQYF

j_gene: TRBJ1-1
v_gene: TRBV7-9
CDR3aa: CASSPMGGVVGTEAFF

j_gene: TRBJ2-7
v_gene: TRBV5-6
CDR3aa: CASRQVSYEQYF

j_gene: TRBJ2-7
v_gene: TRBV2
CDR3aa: CASRMDSSSYEQYF

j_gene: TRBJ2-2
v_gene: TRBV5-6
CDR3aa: CASSLDRPLNTGELFF

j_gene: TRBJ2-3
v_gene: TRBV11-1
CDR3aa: CASSNPSGTDTQYF

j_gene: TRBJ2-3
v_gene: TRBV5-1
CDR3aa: CASSLLAESTDTQYF

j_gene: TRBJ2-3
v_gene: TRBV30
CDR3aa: CACLQWTTGADTQYF

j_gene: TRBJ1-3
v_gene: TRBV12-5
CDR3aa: CASGLTGTSSGNTIYF

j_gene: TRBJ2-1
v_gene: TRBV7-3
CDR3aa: CASSRSAGGPNEQFF

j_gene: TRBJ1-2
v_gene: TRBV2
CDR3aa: CASSGEGRRGNYGYTF

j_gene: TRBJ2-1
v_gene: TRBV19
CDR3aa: CASRGTSGGPDNEQFF

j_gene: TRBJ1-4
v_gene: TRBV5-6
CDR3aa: CASSLPGQGVEKLFF

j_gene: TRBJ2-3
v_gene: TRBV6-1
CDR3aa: CASRPGTGTDTQYF

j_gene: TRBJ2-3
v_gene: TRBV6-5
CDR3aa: CASSSPGTGSDTQYF

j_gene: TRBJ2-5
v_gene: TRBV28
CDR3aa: CASTLSQGPQETQYF

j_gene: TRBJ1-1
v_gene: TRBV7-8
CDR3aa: CASSLTGGRTEAFF

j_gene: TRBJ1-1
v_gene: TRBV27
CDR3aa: CASSFQAGGTEAFF

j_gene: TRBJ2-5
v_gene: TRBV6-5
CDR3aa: CASSPSRQRQETQYF

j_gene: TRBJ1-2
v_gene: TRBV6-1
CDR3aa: CASSEGTGDSYGYTF

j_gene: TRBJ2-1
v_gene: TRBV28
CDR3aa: CASSAGFATRNEQFF

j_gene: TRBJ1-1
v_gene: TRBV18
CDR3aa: CASSPTGNTEAFF

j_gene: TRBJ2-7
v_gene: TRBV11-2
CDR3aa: CASSLVADPSYEQYF

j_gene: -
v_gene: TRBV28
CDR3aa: CASSSVTYEQYF

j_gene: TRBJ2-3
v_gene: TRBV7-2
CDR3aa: CASSRTSGGATTDTQYF

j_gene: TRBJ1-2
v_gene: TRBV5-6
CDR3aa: CASSIRDRVRQGYTF

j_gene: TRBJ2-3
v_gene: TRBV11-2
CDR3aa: CASSLDPSGGGDTQYF

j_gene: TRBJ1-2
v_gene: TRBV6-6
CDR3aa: CAGFRTGSNYGYTF

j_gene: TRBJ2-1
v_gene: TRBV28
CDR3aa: CASSKLAGGFSYNEQFF

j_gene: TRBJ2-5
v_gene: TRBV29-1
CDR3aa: CSVDPGTGYQETQYF

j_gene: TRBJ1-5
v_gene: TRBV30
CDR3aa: CAWSAPGSAQHF

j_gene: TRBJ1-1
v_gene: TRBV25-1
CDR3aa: CASSDPGHTEAFF

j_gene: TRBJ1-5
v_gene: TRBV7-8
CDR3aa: CASSPGDRGLGINQPQHF

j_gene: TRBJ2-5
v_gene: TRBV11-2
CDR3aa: CASSLEGWDRLFETQYF

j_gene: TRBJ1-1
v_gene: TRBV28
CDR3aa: CASSFAVSWEAFF